One TCR beta chain is described in this entry. This clone's antigen is unknown. Base qualities were left out, and no much larger clone turns up one base away. To prepare the library, the immunoSEQ multiplex PCR assay was applied. For the multiplex PCR, a mixture combining 60 forward primers for TCR Vbeta segments and 13 reverse primers for TCR Jbeta segments was used. A multiplex PCR assay on genomic DNA amplified the CDR3 region of rearranged TCR beta genes. Amplified TCR beta libraries were sequenced as 87-base-pair reads on the Illumina HiSeq System. In the paper's pipeline: In a later analysis, tens of millions of unique TCR beta chains were counted across the 500 to 850 repertoires, and roughly 11 million of these chains were shared by at least two donors. A nearest-neighbor algorithm error-corrected the raw reads and collapsed the reads into unique sequences, merging closely related sequences to remove PCR and sequencing errors. To assign V, D and J gene segments, CDR3 sequences were aligned to IMGT reference sequences. For a sequence to be retained, at least a six-nucleotide match to both a V gene segment and a J gene segment was required. A rearrangement counted as productive if the CDR3 had no stop codons and remained in frame with V and J, and every other rearrangement counted as non-productive. CDR3 was defined according to IMGT convention as the region running from the second conserved V-encoded cysteine to the conserved J-encoded phenylalanine. The earlier analysis of about 620 of the donors excluded sequences that lacked an unambiguous match to a single V gene segment. In an earlier analysis of about 590 of the donors, a V segment was called functional when productive rearrangements were above 56.7%, and segregating when the standard deviation between donors exceeded 5%. A statistical classification framework was developed to diagnose cytomegalovirus status using the catalog of TCR beta chain sequences. V and J gene assignment, in a later analysis, came from comparing TCR nucleotide sequences with IMGT/GENE-DB human TR gene sequences. The TCRdist pipeline was used in a later analysis to assign CDR3 sequences and most-parsimonious VDJ recombination scenarios. In a later analysis, every TCR beta chain was defined by the combination of its CDR3 amino acid sequence and its V-gene family, and reads without a unique V-gene family were dropped. As a way to deal with suspected cross-contamination and a sequencing artifact, a later analysis dropped 640 or so nucleotide sequences that were highly shared and had low generation probability. A later analysis calculated a clonal expansion index for each public chain from normalized within-repertoire ranks of inferred template counts. In a later analysis, generation probabilities were computed with a VDJ recombination model fitted to out-of-frame rearrangements, and the resulting probabilities were checked against IGoR. In a later analysis, hypergeometric tests were used to score TCR-TCR, TCR-HLA and TCR-CMV co-occurrence, with a repertoire-size bias correction applied to TCR pairs. In a later analysis, false discovery rates were estimated by permuting HLA or CMV assignments 20 times. In a later analysis, co-occurring TCRs were grouped using DBSCAN, with TCRdist sequence similarity added in when clustering inside HLA-allele-positive subsets. For co-occurrence clustering, repertoires with fewer than 30,000 or more than 120,000 public chains were excluded, along with 4 to 6 repertoires with anomalous nucleotide sharing. The immuneACCESS repertoire file appears here via TCRdb, limited to in-frame rearrangements. These files lack a portion of the clones; in checked studies, under half of the deficit traces to unresolved V genes, and the cause of the others is not known. That table furnishes V, J and clone size, whereas the DNA furnished D and trimming. The sample yields some 97,000 clones; more than 65% were counted once. The ten top clones hold approximately 4.3% of the sample.

The germline V gene yields KGHSH for CDR1 and LQKENI for CDR2. The CDR3 contains 14 residues, cysteine and phenylalanine counted. The sequence is cut down to CDR3 DNA, 42 bases in frame from base 1. Cut back by 0 bases and 7 bases, the V and J ends lie 12 bases apart. These data belong to a study of cytomegalovirus exposure and HLA in healthy donors (dated by TCRdb to the late 2010s). Background on the whole study: According to an earlier analysis of around 600 of the donors, about 170 million T cells yielded 117 million unique TCR beta sequences and about 300 Gb of sequence data. To study patterns of TCR occurrence, a later analysis re-analyzed previously published TCR beta repertoires from 500 to 850 donors and added high-resolution HLA genotyping. Donor age, sex, ethnicity and CMV serostatus were collected together with the repertoire data. Rather than drawing on any new phenotypic data, the later analysis identified candidate immune exposures from TCR beta sequences and the way those sequences occurred across donors. The study used immunosequencing to profile the T cell repertoires of approximately 690 subjects and linked those repertoires to cytomegalovirus serostatus. High-throughput TCR immunosequencing, statistical association of individual TCRs with disease status, and machine learning were combined to predict cytomegalovirus infection status. An early release covering approximately 600 HLA-typed donors comprised about 300 gigabases of sequencing data and around 80 million unique TCR sequences. To decide whether each TCR beta V gene segment behaved as functional or pseudogenic, an earlier analysis of 587 of the donors relied on high-throughput TCR beta sequencing. Besides the first cohort of 666 subjects, a separate validation cohort made up of over a hundred different subjects was used. Roughly 5 DR-DQ haplotypes were handled as single units for association and clustering because linkage in the cohort was strong. Of the 300 to 500 genotyped donors, roughly 80% were placed in the genetic ancestry cluster associated with self-reported Caucasian donors. A later genetic analysis used genome-wide SNP genotypes for about three fifths of the roughly 700 donors, treating that subset as a discovery cohort. All discovery cohort repertoires had been generated on a single sequencing platform. The number of typed donors differed by locus: about 629-630 for A, B, C, DRB1 and DQB1; some 500 for DQA1; fewer than 610 for DPA1; and about 450 for DPB1. The study was designed to test whether signatures of past pathogen exposure could be identified by cataloging public T cell receptors. Among about 410 genotyped donors of the cohort, an average of approximately 200,000 unique TCR beta nucleotide sequences was sequenced per donor, of which about 19% were non-productive. HLA typing included class I and class II loci at four-digit resolution. Overall results and qualifications from the work: The study gave a list of 150 to 200 TCR beta chains associated with cytomegalovirus. A later analysis found that most CMV-associated TCR beta chains appeared HLA-restricted, with HLA associations seemingly driven largely by CMV exposure. A cluster of highly shared sequence variants was judged likely to be a technical artifact of the sequencing pipeline. Assigning TCR associations to individual alleles was difficult when HLA alleles, especially DR and DQ, strongly co-occurred. The authors suggested that the approach could potentially be extended to other disease states and immunological phenotypes. In a later analysis, HLA-associated TCR beta chains showed more clonal expansion and lower generation probabilities than non-associated chains that were equally common. An earlier analysis of approximately 540 of the donors showed that most TCR beta V segments appeared in productive rearrangements either about 90% or about 30% of the time, which broadly matched IMGT annotations. This cohort had only TCR beta chains sequenced, and the lack of alpha or paired-chain data limited which features could be detected. According to a later analysis, TCR association rates differed among HLA loci, with DRB1 alleles showing the most associated TCRs and HLA-C alleles showing the fewest. Some IMGT-functional V segments, including TRBV6-2 and TRBV6-3, could not be distinguished by the 87-base-pair reads and were therefore excluded. Roughly uniform sequencing depth across donors was assumed in presence/absence analyses, although this assumption may not hold. Immune exposure information for the cohort was limited to CMV serostatus. A further reported finding was that TCR beta sequences accurately predicted the HLA-A and HLA-B alleles for most subjects in the first cohort. Correlated functional status among segregating V segments might be attributable to linkage disequilibrium, but an unknown experimental factor could not be ruled out. A later genetic analysis associated a missense DCLRE1C variant with V-gene and J-gene trimming of TCR beta chains, and an independent cohort replicated the association. Because some donors lacked HLA typing at each locus, the association tests relied only on the typed subset. Over 15 rarely observed V segments, including chromosome 9 orphons, were excluded from the earlier analysis of approximately 600 of the donors because counts were too low. A few of the identified cytomegalovirus-associated TCR beta chains were confirmed in vitro to be specific for cytomegalovirus antigens. The classifier was reported to diagnose cytomegalovirus status with high specificity and sensitivity in both the original cohort and the validation cohort. A later analysis reported that several top co-occurrence clusters appeared linked to parvovirus B19, influenza, CMV and Epstein-Barr virus. Compared with the roughly 600-donor mean, donors in an Asian-associated ancestry cluster had fewer N-insertions in productive TCRs, according to a later genetic analysis. Most TCR sequences were seen in very few donors, while some public TCRs were found in many individuals. A later analysis associated 16,951 TCR beta sequences with specific HLA alleles at a false discovery rate of 0.05.

The cohort comprised some 680 healthy bone marrow donors. All cohort members were sampled while nominally healthy, although unrecorded immune exposures were likely present. The donor was CMV seropositive and was included in the group of approximately 310 seropositive cohort members. Each donor provided a peripheral blood sample, and peripheral blood mononuclear cells were used for TCR beta sequencing. The Qiagen DNeasy Blood Extraction Kit was used to extract genomic DNA from the blood cell samples. The TCR was taken from a woman in her late teens or twenties in good health and CMV-seropositive. The sample taken for sequencing was PBMCs. The chain is encoded by TRBV18 joined to TRBJ1-2; the D region possibly corresponds to TRBD1 (5 bases align). The bases read TGTGCCAGCTCACCACCGGTCAGTAGGGGTGGCTACACCTTC. Translated, this is CASSPPVSRGGYTF.